Listed below are T cell receptor beta chains from one sample, sequenced in a study of T cell clonotyping in hematopoietic cell transplantation. Repertoires were generated with immunoSEQ multiplex PCR, while TCRdb's copy carries only in-frame clones and drops some. The table has about 8,100 clones, around nine tenths seen once; the top ten hold approximately 4.2%. The starting material was peripheral blood mononuclear cells, obtained at the time of graft-versus-host disease after allogeneic stem cell transplant. These receptor sequences come from a male patient between 60 and 69 years old who had an allogeneic stem cell transplant from a related donor, so the T cells may come from the graft donor. Some clones in this sample may be carry-over from other donors' samples. CDR3s include the opening cysteine and the closing phenylalanine or tryptophan. The D gene is left open where the match is weak. Clone size appears in some rows only: once, few, many, or a class for an expanded clone.

cdr3_aa,cdr3_nt,cdr3_length,clone_size,d_call,v_call,j_call
CASSQVSSRTGSTNEKLFF,TGTGCCAGCAGCCAGGTCAGCTCGAGGACGGGGTCAACTAATGAAAAACTGTTTTTT,19,once,-,TRBV4-2,TRBJ1-4
CASKNLPTTDGYTF,TGCGCCAGCAAAAACCTCCCAACCACCGATGGCTACACCTTC,14,-,-,TRBV5-1,TRBJ1-2
CASSRATGTGHEKLFF,TGTGCCAGCAGCCGAGCGACCGGGACAGGGCATGAAAAACTGTTTTTT,16,-,TRBD1,TRBV11-1,TRBJ1-4
CASSSKVPGFEQYF,TGTGCCAGCAGCTCAAAGGTTCCAGGGTTTGAGCAGTACTTC,14,-,-,TRBV7-9,TRBJ2-7
CASSLTAGYGYTF,TGTGCCAGCAGCTTAACGGCGGGGTATGGCTACACCTTC,13,few,-,TRBV7-9,TRBJ1-2
CASSRLYGTSVYNEQFF,TGTGCCAGTAGTCGGCTTTACGGGACTAGCGTGTACAATGAGCAGTTCTTC,17,large,TRBD2,TRBV19,TRBJ2-1
CASSRGVEAEAFF,TGTGCCAGTAGTAGAGGGGTAGAGGCTGAAGCTTTCTTT,13,-,-,TRBV19,TRBJ1-1
CASSLGQASYEQYF,TGTGCCAGCAGCTTAGGCCAGGCGTCCTACGAGCAGTACTTC,14,-,-,TRBV11-3,TRBJ2-7
CASSTEAAGGMNTEAFF,TGTGCCAGCTCAACAGAGGCCGCAGGCGGTATGAACACTGAAGCTTTCTTT,17,-,-,TRBV18,TRBJ1-1
CASSKAHSGANVLTF,TGTGCCAGCAGCAAAGCTCACTCTGGGGCCAACGTCCTGACTTTC,15,-,-,TRBV11-2,TRBJ2-6